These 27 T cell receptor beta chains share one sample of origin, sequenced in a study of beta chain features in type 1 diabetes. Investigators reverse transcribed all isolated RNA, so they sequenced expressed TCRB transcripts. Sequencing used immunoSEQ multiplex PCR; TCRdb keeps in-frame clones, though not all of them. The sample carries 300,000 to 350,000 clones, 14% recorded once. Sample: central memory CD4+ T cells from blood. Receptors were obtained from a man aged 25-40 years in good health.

CDR3 amino acids: CASSSGTGPGNTIYF. CDR3 DNA sequence: TGTGCCAGCAGTTCCGGGACAGGGCCTGGAAACACCATATATTTT. The genes are TRBV27 and TRBJ1-3, with 9 bases lining up with TRBD1. Per the germline V gene, CDR1 is MNHEY and CDR2 is SMNVEV (reference sequence). The CDR3 length is 15 residues. The J segment lost 2 bases and the V segment lost 4 bases, leaving 3 bases of the junction unmatched.

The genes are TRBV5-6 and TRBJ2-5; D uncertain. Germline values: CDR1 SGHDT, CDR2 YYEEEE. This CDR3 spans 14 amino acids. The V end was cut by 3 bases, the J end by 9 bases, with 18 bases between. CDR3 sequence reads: CASSSMTWDGAQYF. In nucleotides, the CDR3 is TGTGCCAGCAGCTCGATGACTTGGGATGGGGCCCAGTACTTC. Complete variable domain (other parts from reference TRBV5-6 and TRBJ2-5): DAGVTQSPTHLIKTRGQQVTLRCSPKSGHDTVSWYQQALGQGPQFIFQYYEEEERQRGNFPDRFSGHQFPNYSSELNVNALLLGDSALYLCASSSMTWDGAQYFGPGTRLLVL.

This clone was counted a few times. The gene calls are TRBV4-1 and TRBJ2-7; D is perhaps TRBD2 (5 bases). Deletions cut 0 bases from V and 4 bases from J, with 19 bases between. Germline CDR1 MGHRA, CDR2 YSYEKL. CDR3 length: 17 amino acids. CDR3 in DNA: TGCGCCAGCAGCCAAGATCGAATCGGGGAGCGGAGGTACGAGCAGTACTTC. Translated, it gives CASSQDRIGERRYEQYF.

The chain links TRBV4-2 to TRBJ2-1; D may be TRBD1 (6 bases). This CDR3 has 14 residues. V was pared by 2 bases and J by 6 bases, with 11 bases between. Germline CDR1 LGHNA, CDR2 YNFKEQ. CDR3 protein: CASSQSTGSNEQFF. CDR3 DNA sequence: TGTGCCAGCAGCCAATCGACAGGAAGCAATGAGCAGTTCTTC.

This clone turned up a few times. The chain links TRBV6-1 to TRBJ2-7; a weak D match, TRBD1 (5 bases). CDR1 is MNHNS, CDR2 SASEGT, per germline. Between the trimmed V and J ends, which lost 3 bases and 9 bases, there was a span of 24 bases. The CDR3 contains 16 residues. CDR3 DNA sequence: TGTGCCAGCAGTGATGGGCTGGTGACCAGGGAAAGAGCGCAGTACTTC. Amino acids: CASSDGLVTRERAQYF.

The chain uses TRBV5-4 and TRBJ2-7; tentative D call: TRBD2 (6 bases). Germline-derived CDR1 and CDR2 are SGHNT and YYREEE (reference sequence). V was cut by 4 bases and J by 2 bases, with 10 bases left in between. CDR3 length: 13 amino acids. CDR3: CASSSGFTYEQYF. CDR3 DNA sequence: TGTGCCAGCAGCAGCGGGTTTACCTACGAGCAGTACTTC.

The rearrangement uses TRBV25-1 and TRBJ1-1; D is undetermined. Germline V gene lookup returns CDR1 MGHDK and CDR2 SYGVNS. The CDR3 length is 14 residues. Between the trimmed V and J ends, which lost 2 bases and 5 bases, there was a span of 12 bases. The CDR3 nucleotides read TGTGCCAGCAGTGAAAGATTCATCCCTACTGAAGCTTTCTTT. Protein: CASSERFIPTEAFF.

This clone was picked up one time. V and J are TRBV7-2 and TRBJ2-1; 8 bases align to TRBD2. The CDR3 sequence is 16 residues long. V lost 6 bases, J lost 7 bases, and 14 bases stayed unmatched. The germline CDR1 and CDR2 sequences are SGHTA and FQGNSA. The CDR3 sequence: CASRQQNRGGGNEQFF. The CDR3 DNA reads TGTGCCAGCAGACAACAGAATCGGGGGGGCGGAAATGAGCAGTTCTTC.

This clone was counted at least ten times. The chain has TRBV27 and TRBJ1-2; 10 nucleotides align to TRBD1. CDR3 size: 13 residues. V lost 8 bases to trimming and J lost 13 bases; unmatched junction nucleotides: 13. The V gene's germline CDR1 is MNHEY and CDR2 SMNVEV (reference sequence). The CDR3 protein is CASGQVRGQGSTF. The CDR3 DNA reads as TGTGCCAGCGGCCAGGTCCGGGGACAGGGGAGCACCTTC.

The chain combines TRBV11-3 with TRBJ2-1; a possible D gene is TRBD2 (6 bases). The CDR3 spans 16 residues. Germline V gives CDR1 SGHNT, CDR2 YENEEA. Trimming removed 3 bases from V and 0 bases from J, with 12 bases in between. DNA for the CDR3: TGTGCCAGCAGCTTTAGGCGGGGAAGCTCCTACAATGAGCAGTTCTTC. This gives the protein CASSFRRGSSYNEQFF.

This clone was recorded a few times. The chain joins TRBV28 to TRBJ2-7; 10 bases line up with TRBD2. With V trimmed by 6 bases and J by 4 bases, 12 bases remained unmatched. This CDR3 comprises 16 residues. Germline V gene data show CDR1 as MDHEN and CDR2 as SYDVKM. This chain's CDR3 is CASSAQPGTSEYEQYV. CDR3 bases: TGTGCCAGCAGCGCTCAACCCGGGACTAGCGAATACGAGCAGTACGTC.

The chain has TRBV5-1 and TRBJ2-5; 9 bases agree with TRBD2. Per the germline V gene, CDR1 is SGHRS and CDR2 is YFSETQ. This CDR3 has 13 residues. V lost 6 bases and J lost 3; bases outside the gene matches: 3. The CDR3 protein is CASMTSGKETQYF. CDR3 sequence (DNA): TGCGCCAGCATGACTAGCGGAAAAGAGACCCAGTACTTC.

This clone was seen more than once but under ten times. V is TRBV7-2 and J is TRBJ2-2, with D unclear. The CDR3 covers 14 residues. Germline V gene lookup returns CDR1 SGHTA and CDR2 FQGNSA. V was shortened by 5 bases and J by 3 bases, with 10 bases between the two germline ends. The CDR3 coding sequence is TGTGCCAGCAGCGATTGGACCGACACCGGGGAGCTGTTTTTT. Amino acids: CASSDWTDTGELFF.

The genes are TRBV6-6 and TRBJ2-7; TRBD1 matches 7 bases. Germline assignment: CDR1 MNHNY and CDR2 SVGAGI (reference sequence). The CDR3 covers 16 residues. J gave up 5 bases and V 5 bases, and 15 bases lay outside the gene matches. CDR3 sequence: CASSTQYRGFRDEQYF. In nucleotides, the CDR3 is TGTGCCAGCAGTACCCAGTACAGGGGTTTTCGCGACGAGCAGTACTTC.

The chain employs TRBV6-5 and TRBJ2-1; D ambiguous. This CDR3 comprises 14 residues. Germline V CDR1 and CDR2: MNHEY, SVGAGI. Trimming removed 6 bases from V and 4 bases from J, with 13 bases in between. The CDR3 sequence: CASSPPGIYNEQFF. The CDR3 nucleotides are TGTGCCAGCAGCCCCCCTGGGATTTACAATGAGCAGTTCTTC.

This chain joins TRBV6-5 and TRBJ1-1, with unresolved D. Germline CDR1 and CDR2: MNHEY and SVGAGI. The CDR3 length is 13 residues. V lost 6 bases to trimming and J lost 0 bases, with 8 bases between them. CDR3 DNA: TGTGCCAGCAGCGACTCGGTGAACACTGAAGCTTTCTTT. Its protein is CASSDSVNTEAFF.

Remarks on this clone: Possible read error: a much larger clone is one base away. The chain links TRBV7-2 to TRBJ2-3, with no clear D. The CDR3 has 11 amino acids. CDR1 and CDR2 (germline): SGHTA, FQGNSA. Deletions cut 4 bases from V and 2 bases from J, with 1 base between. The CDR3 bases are TGTGCCAGCAGCTACACAGATACGCAGTATTTT. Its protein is CASSYTDTQYF.

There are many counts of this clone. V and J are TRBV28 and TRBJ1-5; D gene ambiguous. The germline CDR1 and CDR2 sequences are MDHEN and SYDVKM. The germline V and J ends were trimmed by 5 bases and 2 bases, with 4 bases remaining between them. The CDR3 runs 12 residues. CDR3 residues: CASSLGNQPQHF. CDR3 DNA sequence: TGTGCCAGCAGTCTCGGCAATCAGCCCCAGCATTTT.

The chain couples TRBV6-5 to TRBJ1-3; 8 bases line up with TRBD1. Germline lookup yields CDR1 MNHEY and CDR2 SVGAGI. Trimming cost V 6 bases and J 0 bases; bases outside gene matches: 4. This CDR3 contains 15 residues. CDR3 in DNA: TGTGCCAGCAGATTAACAGGGGGCTCTGGAAACACCATATATTTT. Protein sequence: CASRLTGGSGNTIYF.

CDR3: CASSLLDPTDTQYF. The CDR3, as DNA: TGCGCCAGCAGCTTGTTGGACCCCACAGATACGCAGTATTTT. The rearrangement joins TRBV5-1 to TRBJ2-3; D gene uncertain. This CDR3 is 14 amino acids long. Germline CDR1 and CDR2: SGHRS and YFSETQ. The ends were cut back, 1 base at V and 2 bases at J, with 8 bases in the middle. Looking up the rest from reference TRBV5-1 and TRBJ2-3 gives the full variable domain: KAGVTQTPRYLIKTRGQQVTLSCSPISGHRSVSWYQQTPGQGLQFLFEYFSETQRNKGNFPGRFSGRQFSNSRSEMNVSTLELGDSALYLCASSLLDPTDTQYFGPGTRLTVL.

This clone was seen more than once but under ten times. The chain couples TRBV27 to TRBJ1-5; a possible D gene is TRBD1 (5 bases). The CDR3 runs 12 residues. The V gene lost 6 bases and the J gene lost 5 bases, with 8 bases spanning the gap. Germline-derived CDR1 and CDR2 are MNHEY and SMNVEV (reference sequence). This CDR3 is CASRSGDQPQHF. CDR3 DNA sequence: TGTGCCAGCAGATCGGGGGATCAGCCCCAGCATTTT.

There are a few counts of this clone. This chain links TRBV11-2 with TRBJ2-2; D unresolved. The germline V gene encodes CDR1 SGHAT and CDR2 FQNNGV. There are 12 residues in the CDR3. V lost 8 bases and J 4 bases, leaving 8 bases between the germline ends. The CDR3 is CASSAPTGELFF. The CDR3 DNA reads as TGTGCCAGCTCGGCCCCCACCGGGGAGCTGTTTTTT.

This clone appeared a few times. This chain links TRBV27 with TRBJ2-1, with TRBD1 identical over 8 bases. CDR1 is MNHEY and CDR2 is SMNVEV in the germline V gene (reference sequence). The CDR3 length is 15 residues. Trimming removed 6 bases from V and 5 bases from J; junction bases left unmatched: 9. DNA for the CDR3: TGTGCCAGCAGGGAGCCGGGACAGGTTCACAATGAGCAGTTCTTC. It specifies CASREPGQVHNEQFF.

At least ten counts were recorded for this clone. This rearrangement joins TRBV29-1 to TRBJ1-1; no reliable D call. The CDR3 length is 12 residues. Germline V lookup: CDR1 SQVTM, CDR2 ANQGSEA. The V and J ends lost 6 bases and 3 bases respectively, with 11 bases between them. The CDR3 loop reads CSVRKWDTEAFF. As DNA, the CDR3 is TGCAGCGTCCGCAAGTGGGACACTGAAGCTTTCTTT. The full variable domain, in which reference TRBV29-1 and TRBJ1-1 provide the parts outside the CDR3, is SAVISQKPSRDICQRGTSLTIQCQVDSQVTMMFWYRQQPGQSLTLIATANQGSEATYESGFVIDKFPISRPNLTFSTLTVSNMSPEDSSIYLCSVRKWDTEAFFGQGTRLTVV.

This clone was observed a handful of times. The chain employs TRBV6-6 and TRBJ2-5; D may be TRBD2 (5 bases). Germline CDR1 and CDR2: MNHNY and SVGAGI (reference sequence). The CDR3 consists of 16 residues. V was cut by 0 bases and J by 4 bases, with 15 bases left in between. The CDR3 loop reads CASSYSVTGLRETQYF. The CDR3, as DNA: TGTGCCAGCAGTTACTCAGTGACGGGGTTACGAGAGACCCAGTACTTC.

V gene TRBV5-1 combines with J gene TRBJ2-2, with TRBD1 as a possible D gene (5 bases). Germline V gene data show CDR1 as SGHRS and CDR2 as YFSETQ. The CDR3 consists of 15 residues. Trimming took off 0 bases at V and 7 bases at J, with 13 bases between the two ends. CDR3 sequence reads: CASSLDRPSYGELFF. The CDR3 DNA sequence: TGCGCCAGCAGCTTGGACAGGCCCAGCTACGGGGAGCTGTTTTTT.

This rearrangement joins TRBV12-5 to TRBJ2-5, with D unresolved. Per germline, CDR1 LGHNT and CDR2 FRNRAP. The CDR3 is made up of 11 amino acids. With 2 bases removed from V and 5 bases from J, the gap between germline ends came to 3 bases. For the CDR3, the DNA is TGTGCTAGTGGTTTGACGGAGACCCAGTACTTC. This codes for CASGLTETQYF.